The 28 T cell receptor beta chains below come from one sample, sequenced in a study of CD8+ T cells in alopecia areata. As the sequencing template, cDNA was produced by extracting RNA and reverse transcribing it. Repertoires were generated with immunoSEQ multiplex PCR, while TCRdb's copy carries only in-frame clones and drops some. The table includes about 120,000 clones, about half detected once. Treatment here: oral pan-JAK inhibitor, 5-10 mg twice daily. Sequencing used CD4+ T cells sorted from blood, obtained at week 4, from a patient treated with tofacitinib. The receptors here all came from a human donor with alopecia areata.

This clone was counted a few times. CDR3 region: CASSIAGVTDTQYF. CDR3 sequence (DNA): TGTGCCAGTAGTATAGCAGGGGTGACAGATACGCAGTATTTT. This chain links TRBV19 with TRBJ2-3, with D perhaps matching TRBD1 (6 bases). The germline V and J ends were trimmed by 1 base and 3 bases, with 8 bases remaining between them. The CDR3 runs 14 residues. Looked up from germline, CDR1 is LNHDA and CDR2 is SQIVND (reference sequence).

This clone was seen a handful of times. The V call is TRBV2, the J call TRBJ2-7; 8 bases are shared with TRBD1. Germline V CDR1 and CDR2: SNHLY, FYNNEI. V lost 5 bases to trimming and J lost 3 bases; unmatched junction nucleotides: 3. This CDR3 is built from 13 residues. The CDR3 loop is CASSRTGSYEQYF. The CDR3, as DNA: TGTGCCAGCAGTCGGACAGGGAGCTACGAGCAGTACTTC.

This chain uses TRBV7-9 with TRBJ2-7; the D gene is possibly TRBD1 (6 bases). The V gene lost 5 bases and the J gene lost 2 bases, with 16 bases spanning the gap. CDR3 length: 15 amino acids. Germline lookup yields CDR1 SEHNR and CDR2 FQNEAQ (reference sequence). The CDR3 is CASSHSTDRPYEQYF. Here the CDR3 DNA reads TGTGCCAGCAGCCATTCTACCGACAGGCCCTACGAGCAGTACTTC.

The V call is TRBV4-1, the J call TRBJ2-7; D may be TRBD1 (5 bases). Germline assignment: CDR1 MGHRA and CDR2 YSYEKL. CDR3 length equals 14 residues. Trimming cost V 0 bases and J 5 bases, with 11 bases left between them. CDR3 nucleotide sequence: TGCGCCAGCAGCCAAGAATGGACACGACACGAGCAGTACTTC. This translates into CASSQEWTRHEQYF.

This chain's CDR3 is CASSYLPDRTYEQYF. CDR3 sequence (DNA): TGTGCCAGCAGTTACCTCCCGGACAGAACCTACGAGCAGTACTTC. The V and J genes are TRBV6-5 and TRBJ2-7; weak D call: TRBD1 (6 bases). CDR1 MNHEY and CDR2 SVGAGI come from the germline V gene. The V end was cut by 2 bases, the J end by 2 bases, with 13 bases between. The CDR3 consists of 15 residues.

This chain connects TRBV30 to TRBJ2-4; 11 nucleotides line up with TRBD2. This CDR3 comprises 16 residues. V shed 5 bases and J 0 bases; nucleotides not matched to a gene: 6. CDR1 is GTSNPN, CDR2 SVGIG, per germline (reference sequence). CDR3 protein: CAWQGLAGSAKNIQYF. The CDR3 bases are TGTGCCTGGCAAGGACTAGCGGGTTCAGCCAAAAACATTCAGTACTTC.

The V and J genes are TRBV7-2 and TRBJ1-2; D is ambiguous. CDR3 length: 13 amino acids. The germline V gene encodes CDR1 SGHTA and CDR2 FQGNSA. Trimming took 2 bases from V and 14 from J, leaving 18 bases between them. The CDR3 region is CASSLLVSRQLTF. The CDR3 DNA is TGTGCCAGCAGCTTACTTGTCAGCCGGCAGTTGACCTTC.

This chain joins TRBV30 and TRBJ1-1; D is unresolved. Germline V gene sequence: CDR1 GTSNPN, CDR2 SVGIG (reference sequence). Trimming took 1 base from V and 0 from J, leaving 9 bases between them. This CDR3 is built from 14 residues. The CDR3 sequence is CAWSGQHLNTEAFF. DNA of the CDR3: TGTGCCTGGAGTGGCCAGCACTTGAACACTGAAGCTTTCTTT.

This chain connects TRBV29-1 to TRBJ1-5; TRBD1 is a possible D gene (6 bases). Trimming cost V 6 bases and J 5 bases, with 20 bases left between them. This CDR3 spans 15 amino acids. Germline CDR1 reads SQVTM; CDR2 reads ANQGSEA. The CDR3 nucleotides are TGCAGCGTGAAGGGGACACGGGGAGGACATCAGCCCCAGCATTTT. This sequence encodes CSVKGTRGGHQPQHF.

This rearrangement joins TRBV29-1 to TRBJ1-2; D is ambiguous. The CDR3 contains 12 residues. Per the germline V gene, CDR1 is SQVTM and CDR2 is ANQGSEA. Trimming took 1 base from V and 8 from J, leaving 11 bases between them. The DNA of the CDR3 is TGCAGCGTTGAAGTGGGGATTAGCGGCTACACCTTC. As protein: CSVEVGISGYTF.

The genes are TRBV6-1 and TRBJ2-1; D assignment may be TRBD1 or TRBD2 (5 bases each). The CDR3 is 16 amino acids. From germline, CDR1 is MNHNS and CDR2 SASEGT. V lost 4 bases, J lost 4 bases, and 17 bases lay in between. CDR3 in DNA: TGTGCCAGCAGTGGAGAGGGGACCGTATTGTACAATGAGCAGTTCTTC. Encoded protein: CASSGEGTVLYNEQFF.

V is TRBV7-2 and J is TRBJ2-5; D uncertain. V gave up 1 base and J gave up 5 bases, with 14 bases separating them. Germline V lookup: CDR1 SGHTA, CDR2 FQGNSA. This CDR3 has 15 amino acids. CDR3 protein: CASSLEWQYVETQYF. CDR3 DNA: TGTGCCAGCAGCTTAGAATGGCAATACGTGGAGACCCAGTACTTC.

As concerns this clone: Other nucleotide sequences from this sample produce the same CDR3. The chain recombines TRBV25-1 with TRBJ2-5; D possibly corresponds to TRBD2 (5 bases). CDR3 length: 17 amino acids. Germline lookup yields CDR1 MGHDK and CDR2 SYGVNS. V lost 2 bases and J 1 base, leaving 17 bases between the germline ends. The CDR3 spells CASSELRPNRGQETQYF. As DNA, the CDR3 is TGTGCCAGCAGTGAACTACGACCCAACCGGGGCCAAGAGACCCAGTACTTC.

The rearrangement joins TRBV6-5 to TRBJ1-5; D gene unclear. V lost 8 bases to trimming and J lost 2 bases, with 7 bases between them. Germline assignment: CDR1 MNHEY and CDR2 SVGAGI. This CDR3 is built from 12 residues. CDR3 sequence (DNA): TGTGCCAGCGGGGAGGGCAATCAGCCCCAGCATTTT. This gives the protein CASGEGNQPQHF.

The J gene is TRBJ2-6, the V gene TRBV27, with 7 bases lining up with TRBD1. Germline-derived CDR1 and CDR2 are MNHEY and SMNVEV (reference sequence). The CDR3 is made up of 16 amino acids. Germline trimming cut 2 bases from V and 2 bases from J; bases unmatched to any gene: 3. CDR3 nucleotides: TGTGCCAGCAGTTTAGGGCAGGGGGCTGGGGCCAACGTCCTGACTTTC. Protein product: CASSLGQGAGANVLTF.

The rearrangement uses TRBV13 and TRBJ2-7, with 7 bases aligning to TRBD2. The V and J ends lost 3 bases and 0 bases, in that order; junction bases with no gene match: 11. The CDR3 contains 17 residues. The germline V gene encodes CDR1 PRHDT and CDR2 FYEKMQ (reference sequence). CDR3 in amino acids: CASSFSGGSFTSYEQYF. The CDR3 nucleotides are TGTGCCAGCAGCTTCTCGGGAGGAAGCTTTACCTCCTACGAGCAGTACTTC.

This chain uses TRBV9 with TRBJ2-3; D is ambiguous. The CDR3 sequence is 14 residues long. V dropped 3 bases and J dropped 2 bases, with 10 bases sitting between them. The germline V gene has CDR1 SGDLS and CDR2 YYNGEE. The CDR3 reads CASSEELPTDTQYF. The CDR3 DNA is TGTGCCAGCAGCGAGGAGCTCCCCACAGATACGCAGTATTTT.

The rearrangement links TRBV27 to TRBJ2-7; the D gene is possibly TRBD1 (5 bases). Looked up from germline, CDR1 is MNHEY and CDR2 is SMNVEV (reference sequence). CDR3 length equals 19 residues. V lost 6 bases and J lost 4, with 31 bases in between. In DNA, the CDR3 is TGTGCCAGCAGAGTTTATAGGGCAGGGCCATCAAAGGGTTTTTACGAGCAGTACTTC. It specifies CASRVYRAGPSKGFYEQYF.

The genes are TRBV27 and TRBJ1-5; D remains unclear. This CDR3 is 14 amino acids long. Germline V gene data show CDR1 as MNHEY and CDR2 as SMNVEV (reference sequence). Deletions cut 4 bases from V and 6 bases from J, with 13 bases between. In DNA, the CDR3 is TGTGCCAGCAGTTCGGGCAGTGTGGGTCAGCCCCAGCATTTT. It is translated as CASSSGSVGQPQHF.

The chain links TRBV5-1 to TRBJ2-3; 9 bases agree with TRBD2. The V gene's germline CDR1 is SGHRS and CDR2 YFSETQ. This CDR3 has 15 amino acids. V dropped 5 bases and J dropped 7; count of bases not matched to a gene: 11. The CDR3 sequence: CASRTGLAEGNTQYF. CDR3 in DNA: TGCGCCAGCAGAACGGGACTAGCCGAGGGAAATACGCAGTATTTT.

The chain is built from TRBV29-1 and TRBJ1-5, with D maybe TRBD1 (5 bases). Germline V gene sequence: CDR1 SQVTM, CDR2 ANQGSEA. Deletions cut 6 bases from V and 0 bases from J, with 9 bases between. The CDR3 covers 13 residues. The CDR3 reads CSVGGVSNQPQHF. The CDR3 DNA reads TGCAGCGTGGGGGGAGTTAGCAATCAGCCCCAGCATTTT.

The chain uses TRBV2 and TRBJ1-5; 7 bases agree with TRBD1. With 6 bases clipped from V and 3 bases from J, the junction kept 8 bases outside the gene matches. The CDR3 extends over 15 amino acids. Germline CDR1 reads SNHLY; CDR2 reads FYNNEI. In nucleotides, the CDR3 is TGTGCCAGCAGCGCTAGGGACAGCTACAATCAGCCCCAGCATTTT. This sequence encodes CASSARDSYNQPQHF.

J is TRBJ1-6 and V is TRBV12-5; possible D gene TRBD1, 5 bases. Trimming left V 0 bases short and J 17 bases short, with 26 bases between. This CDR3 comprises 17 residues. CDR1 and CDR2 from the germline V gene are LGHNT and FRNRAP. This chain's CDR3 is CASGLVRVGDRRQNVHF. The CDR3 nucleotides are TGTGCTAGTGGTTTGGTACGCGTAGGCGACAGACGGCAAAATGTCCACTTT.

The CDR3 protein is CSARDSGGYTF. For the CDR3, the DNA is TGCAGTGCTAGAGATTCGGGTGGCTACACCTTC. The rearrangement uses TRBV20-1 and TRBJ1-2; D unclear. Trimming shortened V by 0 bases and J by 7 bases, and 6 bases separated the two germline ends. This CDR3 is built from 11 residues. Per the germline V gene, CDR1 is DFQATT and CDR2 is SNEGSKA (reference sequence).

The chain has TRBV30 and TRBJ1-4; a weak D match, TRBD1 (5 bases). Deletions cut 6 bases from V and 8 bases from J, with 28 bases between. The CDR3 is made up of 17 amino acids. Germline assignment: CDR1 GTSNPN and CDR2 SVGIG (reference sequence). Here the CDR3 reads CACRSHRRQRGDEKLFF. The CDR3 DNA sequence: TGTGCCTGCCGATCTCACCGAAGACAGCGCGGGGACGAAAAACTGTTTTTT. Based on the CDR3 plus reference TRBV30 and TRBJ1-4, the full variable domain is SQTIHQWPATLVQPVGSPLSLECTVEGTSNPNLYWYRQAAGRGLQLLFYSVGIGQISSEVPQNLSASRPQDRQFILSSKKLLLSDSGFYLCACRSHRRQRGDEKLFFGSGTQLSVL.

The count of this clone is one. The chain uses TRBV30 and TRBJ2-7, with TRBD1 matching 9 bases. The CDR3 extends over 15 amino acids. The trim removed 1 base at V and 0 bases at J, leaving 4 bases unmatched. Germline V gene lookup returns CDR1 GTSNPN and CDR2 SVGIG (reference sequence). DNA of the CDR3: TGTGCCTGGAGTGAGCTGGGACAGGGCTCCTACGAGCAGTACTTC. This translates into CAWSELGQGSYEQYF.

This chain connects TRBV29-1 to TRBJ1-1; D uncertain. V lost 5 bases and J 0 bases, leaving 7 bases between the germline ends. This CDR3 is 12 amino acids long. The V gene's germline CDR1 is SQVTM and CDR2 ANQGSEA. In DNA, the CDR3 is TGCAGCGTTTCGGCCATGAACACTGAAGCTTTCTTT. It yields the protein CSVSAMNTEAFF.

This chain links TRBV7-9 with TRBJ2-7; the D is unclear. The length of the CDR3 is 14 residues. From germline, CDR1 is SEHNR and CDR2 FQNEAQ (reference sequence). Trimming stripped 6 bases from V and 7 bases from J, with 19 bases between. DNA for the CDR3: TGTGCCAGCAGTACCCTTTCGGGCCCGGTTGAGCAGTACTTC. Encoded protein: CASSTLSGPVEQYF. The entire variable domain, with the rest obtained from reference TRBV7-9 and TRBJ2-7, is as follows: DTGVSQNPRHKITKRGQNVTFRCDPISEHNRLYWYRQTLGQGPEFLTYFQNEAQLEKSRLLSDRFSAERPKGSFSTLEIQRTEQGDSAMYLCASSTLSGPVEQYFGPGTRLTVT.